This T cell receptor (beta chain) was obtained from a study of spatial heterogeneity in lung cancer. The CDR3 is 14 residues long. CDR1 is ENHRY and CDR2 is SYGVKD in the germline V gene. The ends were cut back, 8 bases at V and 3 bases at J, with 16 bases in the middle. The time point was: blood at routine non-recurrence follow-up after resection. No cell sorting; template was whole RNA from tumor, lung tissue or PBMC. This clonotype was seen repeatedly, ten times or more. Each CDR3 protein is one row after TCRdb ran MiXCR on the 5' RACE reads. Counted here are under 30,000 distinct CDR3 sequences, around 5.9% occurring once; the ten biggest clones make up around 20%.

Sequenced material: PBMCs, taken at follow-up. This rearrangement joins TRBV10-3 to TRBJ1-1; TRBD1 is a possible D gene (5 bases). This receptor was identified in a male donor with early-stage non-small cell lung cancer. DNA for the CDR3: TGTGCCATCCTAGACCCTGGGGGGTACACTGAAGCTTTCTTT. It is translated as CAILDPGGYTEAFF.